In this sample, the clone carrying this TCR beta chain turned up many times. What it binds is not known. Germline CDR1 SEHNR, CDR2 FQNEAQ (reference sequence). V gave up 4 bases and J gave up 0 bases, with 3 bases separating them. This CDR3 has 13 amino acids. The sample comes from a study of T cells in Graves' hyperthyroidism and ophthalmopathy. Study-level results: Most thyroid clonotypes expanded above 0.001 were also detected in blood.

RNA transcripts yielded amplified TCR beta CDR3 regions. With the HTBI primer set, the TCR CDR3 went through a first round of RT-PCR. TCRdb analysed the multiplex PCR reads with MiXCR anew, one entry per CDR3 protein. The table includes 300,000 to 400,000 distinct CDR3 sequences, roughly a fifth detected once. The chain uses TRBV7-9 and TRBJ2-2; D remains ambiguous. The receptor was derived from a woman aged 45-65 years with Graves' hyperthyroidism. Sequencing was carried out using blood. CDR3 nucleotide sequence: TGTGCCAGCAGCTCGGCGAACACCGGGGAGCTGTTTTTT. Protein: CASSSANTGELFF.